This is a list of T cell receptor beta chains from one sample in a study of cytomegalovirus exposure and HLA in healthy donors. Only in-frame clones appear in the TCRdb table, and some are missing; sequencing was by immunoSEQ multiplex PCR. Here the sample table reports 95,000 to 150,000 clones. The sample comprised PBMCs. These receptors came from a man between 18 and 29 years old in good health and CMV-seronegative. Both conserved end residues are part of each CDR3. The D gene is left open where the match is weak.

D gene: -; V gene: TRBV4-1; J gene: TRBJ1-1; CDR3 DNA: TGCGCCAGCAGCCTCCGGGCAGGGTCGAACACTGAAGCTTTCTTT; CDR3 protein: CASSLRAGSNTEAFF
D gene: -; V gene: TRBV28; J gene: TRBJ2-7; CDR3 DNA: TGTGCCAGCAGTTTCCGCGACAGGCCCAACTACGAGCAGTACTTC; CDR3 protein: CASSFRDRPNYEQYF
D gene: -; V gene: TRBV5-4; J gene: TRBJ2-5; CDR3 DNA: TGTGCCAGCAGCGCGGGGGAGACCCAGTACTTC; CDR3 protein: CASSAGETQYF
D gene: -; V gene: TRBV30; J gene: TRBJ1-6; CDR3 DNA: TGTGCCTGGAATGTTCAGGGGAATTCACCCCTCCACTTT; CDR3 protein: CAWNVQGNSPLHF
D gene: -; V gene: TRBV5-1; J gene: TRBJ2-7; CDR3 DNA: TGCGCCAGCAGCCTCGCCGGGGGGCGGGAGCAGTACTTC; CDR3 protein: CASSLAGGREQYF
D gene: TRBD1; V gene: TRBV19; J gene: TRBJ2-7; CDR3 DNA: TGTGCCAGTAGTCTGGCCCGACAGGGGCTGGGTTTCCCGTACGAGCAGTACTTC; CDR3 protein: CASSLARQGLGFPYEQYF
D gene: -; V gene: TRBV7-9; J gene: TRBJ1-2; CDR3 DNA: TGTGCCAGCAGCTTAGGGCGGGACTGGAGCTATGGCTACACCTTC; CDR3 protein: CASSLGRDWSYGYTF
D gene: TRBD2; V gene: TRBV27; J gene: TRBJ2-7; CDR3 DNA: TGTGCCAGCAGTCACGCGACTAGCGGGAGGATCTACGAGCAGTACTTC; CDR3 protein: CASSHATSGRIYEQYF
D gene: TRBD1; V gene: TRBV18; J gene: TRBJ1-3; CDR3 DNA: TGTGCCAGCTCCCGAGGACAGGGGAACTCTGGAAACACCATATATTTT; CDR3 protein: CASSRGQGNSGNTIYF
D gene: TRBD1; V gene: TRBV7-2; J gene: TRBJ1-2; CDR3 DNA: TGTGCCAGCAGCTTATTAAACAGGGGATCTGGAGGCTACACCTTC; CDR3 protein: CASSLLNRGSGGYTF
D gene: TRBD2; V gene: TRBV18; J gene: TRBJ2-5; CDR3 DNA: TGTGCCAGCTCACCACTAAGACGGGAGGGCCTGACTCGGGAGACCCAGTACTTC; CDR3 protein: CASSPLRREGLTRETQYF
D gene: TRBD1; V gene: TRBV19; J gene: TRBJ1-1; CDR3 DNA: TGCGCCAGTAGTATCGGTTGGGGGGACAGGGAAGCTTTCTTT; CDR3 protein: CASSIGWGDREAFF
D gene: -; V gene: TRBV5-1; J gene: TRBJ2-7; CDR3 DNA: TGCGCCAGCAGCTTGGCCTCCGGGATCCCCTACGAGCAGTACTTC; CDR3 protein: CASSLASGIPYEQYF
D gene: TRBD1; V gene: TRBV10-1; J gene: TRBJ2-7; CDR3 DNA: TGCGCCAGCAGGGAAGGACAGGGCGTCCACGAGCAGTACTTC; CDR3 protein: CASREGQGVHEQYF
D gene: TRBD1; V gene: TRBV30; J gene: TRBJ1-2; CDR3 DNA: TGTGCCTGGTCCTCGGGACAGACGAACTATGGCTACACCTTC; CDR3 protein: CAWSSGQTNYGYTF
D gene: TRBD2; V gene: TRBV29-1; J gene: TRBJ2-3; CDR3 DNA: TGCAGCGTTGAATTGCGACTAGCAACAGATACGCAGTATTTT; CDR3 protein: CSVELRLATDTQYF
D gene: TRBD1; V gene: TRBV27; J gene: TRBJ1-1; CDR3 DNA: TGTGCCAGCAGCGCGGACAGGTTGAACACTGAAGCTTTCTTT; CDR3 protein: CASSADRLNTEAFF
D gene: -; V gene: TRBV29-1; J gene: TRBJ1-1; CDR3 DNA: TGCAGCGTTGGACTATTATACCCAACGCTGAGGGAGAACACTGAAGCTTTCTTT; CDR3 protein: CSVGLLYPTLRENTEAFF
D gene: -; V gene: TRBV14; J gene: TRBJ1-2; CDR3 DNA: TGTGCCAGCAGCCCGACAGCTAACTATGGCTACACCTTC; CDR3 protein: CASSPTANYGYTF
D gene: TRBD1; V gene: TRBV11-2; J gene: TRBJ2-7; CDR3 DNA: TGTGCCAGCAGCTTAATCAGGACAGGTATATCCTACGAGCAGTACTTC; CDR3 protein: CASSLIRTGISYEQYF
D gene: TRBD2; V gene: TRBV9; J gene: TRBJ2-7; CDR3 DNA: TGTGCCAGCAGCGTTGGGGGAGCGGGGGGCTACGAGCAGTACTTC; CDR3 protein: CASSVGGAGGYEQYF
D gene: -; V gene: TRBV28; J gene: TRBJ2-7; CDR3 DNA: TGTGCCAGCAGTTTAACTCAGGGGACACCGTCCTACGAGCAGTACTTC; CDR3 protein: CASSLTQGTPSYEQYF
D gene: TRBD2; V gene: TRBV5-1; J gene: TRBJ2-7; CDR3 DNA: TGCGCCAGCAGCTTGGAGGCGGGGGGAACCTACGAGCAGTACTTC; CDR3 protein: CASSLEAGGTYEQYF
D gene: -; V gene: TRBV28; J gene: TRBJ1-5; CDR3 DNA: TGTGCCAGCAGCCTGAACCTACAGGCGGGGGGTAAGCCCCAGCATTTT; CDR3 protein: CASSLNLQAGGKPQHF
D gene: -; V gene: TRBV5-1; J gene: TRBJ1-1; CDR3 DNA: TGCGCCAGCAGCTTGCTTTCAGGGAACACTGAAGCTTTCTTT; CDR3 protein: CASSLLSGNTEAFF
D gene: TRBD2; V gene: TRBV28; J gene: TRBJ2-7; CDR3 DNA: TGTGCCAGCAGACTCGTCAGCGGGGGGCTCTACGAGCAGTACTTC; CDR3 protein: CASRLVSGGLYEQYF
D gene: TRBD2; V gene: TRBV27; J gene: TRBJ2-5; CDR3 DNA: TGTGCCAGCAGTTTCATATTAAGCGGGAGGGATCTCATTGAGACCCAGTACTTC; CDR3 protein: CASSFILSGRDLIETQYF
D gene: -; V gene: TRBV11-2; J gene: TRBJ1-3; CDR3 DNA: TGTGCCAGCAGCTCAACAGGGAATCCTGGAAACACCATATATTTT; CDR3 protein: CASSSTGNPGNTIYF
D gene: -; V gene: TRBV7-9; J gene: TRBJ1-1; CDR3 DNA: TGTGCCAGCAGAACAGGGATAAACACTGAAGCTTTCTTT; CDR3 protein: CASRTGINTEAFF
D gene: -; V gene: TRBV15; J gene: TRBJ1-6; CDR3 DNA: TGTGCCACCAGCAGAGAGCAGGGAGGTGGGAATTCACCCCTCCACTTT; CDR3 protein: CATSREQGGGNSPLHF
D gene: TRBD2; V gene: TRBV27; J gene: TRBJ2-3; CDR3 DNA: TGTGCCAGCAGAGATAGCGGGAGGGCAAATACGCAGTATTTT; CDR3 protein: CASRDSGRANTQYF
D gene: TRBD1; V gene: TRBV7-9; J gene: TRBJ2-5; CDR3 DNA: TGTGCCAGCAGCTTAGGACAGGGGGTCGAGACCCAGTACTTC; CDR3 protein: CASSLGQGVETQYF